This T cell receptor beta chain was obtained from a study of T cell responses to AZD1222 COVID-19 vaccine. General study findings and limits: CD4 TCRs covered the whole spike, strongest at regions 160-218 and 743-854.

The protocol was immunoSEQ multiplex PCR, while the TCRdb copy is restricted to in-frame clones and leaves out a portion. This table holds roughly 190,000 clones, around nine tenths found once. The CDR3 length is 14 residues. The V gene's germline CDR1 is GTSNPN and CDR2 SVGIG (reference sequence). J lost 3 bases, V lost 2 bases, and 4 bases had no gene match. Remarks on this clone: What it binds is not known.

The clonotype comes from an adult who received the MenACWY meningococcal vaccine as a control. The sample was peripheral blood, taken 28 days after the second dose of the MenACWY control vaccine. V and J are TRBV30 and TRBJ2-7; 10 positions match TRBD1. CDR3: CAWSSGTGVYEQYF. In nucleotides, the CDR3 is TGTGCCTGGAGTTCCGGGACAGGGGTCTACGAGCAGTACTTC.